This T cell receptor (beta chain) came from a study of neurological immune-mediated disorders. 5'RACE with 10-nucleotide random UMIs generated the cDNA. MiXCR, applied by TCRdb to the 5' RACE reads, yields one record per CDR3 protein. The data show 28,000 or so distinct CDR3 sequences, with approximately 15% seen just once and 25% to 30% held by the top ten. 2 million PBMCs stored at -80 C were the source of the unsorted libraries. Findings and limits, study-wide: Subjects shared no identical expanded-clone CDR3 amino acid sequences, suggesting private TCR-beta repertoires in all groups. In HTLV-1-associated myelopathy, TCR clonal expansion was greatest, and in multiple sclerosis it was least, below healthy controls.

V was pared by 5 bases and J by 4 bases, with 12 bases of the junction left unmatched. This CDR3 region has 16 residues. CDR1 is SGHTA, CDR2 FQGTGA, per germline. This clonotype was seen ten or more times. Its antigen is still unknown. Sequenced material: PBMCs. The receptor was derived from a man between 65 and 85 years old in good health. The rearrangement links TRBV7-3 to TRBJ2-3; 7 positions match TRBD2. The CDR3 DNA reads TGTGCCAGCAGCCCGGGGACTACCCCTTGGGCAGATACGCAGTATTTT. This translates into CASSPGTTPWADTQYF.